The 27 T cell receptor beta chains listed next were all sequenced from one sample in a study of read filtering for tumor transcriptome and immune sequencing. This library used 300 to 500 ng RNA and molecular barcoded adaptors spanning alpha/delta and beta/gamma chains. Using its own MiXCR run on the reads, TCRdb lists one record per CDR3 protein. Found here are about 35,000 distinct CDR3 sequences, more than 13% of them singletons; the top ten hold 6% to 7%. The sequencing input was a population of CD138-negative cells sorted from bone marrow. The receptors stem from a donor aged 40 or over with multiple myeloma.

This clonotype was seen at least ten times. The chain carries TRBV5-1 and TRBJ2-2, with D possibly being TRBD1 (5 bases). V lost 5 bases to trimming and J lost 3 bases, with 8 bases between them. Germline V CDR1 and CDR2: SGHRS, YFSETQ. The CDR3 is made up of 13 amino acids. CDR3 in amino acids: CASSPRDTGELFF. The CDR3 DNA reads as TGCGCCAGCAGTCCCAGGGACACCGGGGAGCTGTTTTTT. The full variable domain, its missing parts supplied by reference TRBV5-1 and TRBJ2-2, is KAGVTQTPRYLIKTRGQQVTLSCSPISGHRSVSWYQQTPGQGLQFLFEYFSETQRNKGNFPGRFSGRQFSNSRSEMNVSTLELGDSALYLCASSPRDTGELFFGEGSRLTVL.

Many counts were recorded for this clonotype. The chain joins TRBV29-1 to TRBJ1-1; D is uncertain. The CDR3 is 10 residues long. V dropped 3 bases and J dropped 7 bases, with 6 bases sitting between them. CDR1 and CDR2 from the germline V gene are SQVTM and ANQGSEA. DNA of the CDR3: TGCAGCGTTGACTCCGGTGAAGCTTTCTTT. Translation: CSVDSGEAFF.

This clonotype was recorded many times. The rearrangement uses TRBV28 and TRBJ1-4; D is uncertain. The CDR3 totals 15 residues. V lost 3 bases and J 0 bases, leaving 8 bases between the germline ends. Germline CDR1 and CDR2: MDHEN and SYDVKM. This CDR3 reads CASSLWWATNEKLFF. In DNA form, the CDR3 reads TGTGCCAGCAGTTTGTGGTGGGCAACTAATGAAAAACTGTTTTTT.

With respect to this clonotype: A far larger clone is one base from this, pointing to a likely read error. This sequence joins TRBV7-9 and TRBJ2-1; D may be TRBD1 (7 bases). The CDR3 runs to 19 residues. Germline CDR1 is SEHNR and CDR2 is FQNEAQ (reference sequence). In DNA, the CDR3 is TGTGCCGGCAGCGATAAAAGAACCCGGGAGACAGGGAATTACAATGAGCAGTTCTTC. The encoded protein is CAGSDKRTRETGNYNEQFF.

This clonotype has more than one count but fewer than ten. CDR3: CASSYGGYQETQYF. CDR3 sequence (DNA): TGCGCCAGCAGCTATGGGGGGTACCAAGAGACCCAGTACTTC. The chain couples TRBV5-1 to TRBJ2-5; D is possibly TRBD2 (6 bases). The germline CDR1 and CDR2 sequences are SGHRS and YFSETQ. The V and J ends lost 3 bases and 0 bases respectively, with 9 bases between them. The CDR3 runs 14 residues.

The table lists this clonotype with many counts. The chain carries TRBV28 and TRBJ1-2; the match to TRBD1 covers 9 bases. The CDR3 has 12 residues. Unmatched junction bases numbered 5, after V lost 9 bases and J lost 6 bases. Germline CDR1 reads MDHEN; CDR2 reads SYDVKM. CDR3 DNA sequence: TGTGCCAGTTCGTGGGACAGGGATGGCTACACCTTC. Translation gives CASSWDRDGYTF.

The J gene is TRBJ2-7, the V gene TRBV20-1, with D possibly matching TRBD1 (6 bases). The CDR3 is made up of 14 amino acids. V was cut by 6 bases and J by 3 bases, with 18 bases left in between. Germline V gives CDR1 DFQATT, CDR2 SNEGSKA (reference sequence). The CDR3 region is CSAGRDTDYYEQYF. The CDR3 DNA reads TGCAGTGCCGGCCGGGACACTGATTACTACGAGCAGTACTTC.

This clonotype came up a few times. The junction shows a germline mismatch at one end, possibly a read error. The rearrangement uses TRBV6-5 and TRBJ1-5; D gene uncertain. This CDR3 has 14 amino acids. CDR1 is MNHEY, CDR2 SVGAGI, per germline. CDR3 coding DNA: TGTGCCAGCAGTCGGAATAGGGAACATCAGCCCCGGCACTTT. Its translation: CASSRNREHQPRHF.

This clonotype was observed many times. The chain combines TRBV10-3 with TRBJ1-2, with D unclear. From germline, CDR1 is ENHRY and CDR2 SYGVKD. Trimming removed 6 bases at V and 8 bases at J, with 10 bases between. The CDR3 totals 11 residues. CDR3 amino acids: CAIREVAGYTF. CDR3 nucleotide sequence: TGTGCCATCAGGGAAGTTGCGGGCTACACCTTC.

This clonotype was observed many times. The CDR3 loop is CASSQQRGITGELFF. The CDR3 DNA follows: TGTGCCAGCAGCCAACAGCGGGGCATTACCGGGGAGCTGTTTTTT. The chain recombines TRBV3-1 with TRBJ2-2; 7 positions agree with TRBD2. J lost 5 bases, V lost 2 bases, and 5 bases had no gene match. Germline CDR1 reads LGHDT; CDR2 reads YNNKEL (reference sequence). CDR3 length equals 15 residues.

Many counts were recorded for this clonotype. The genes are TRBV29-1 and TRBJ2-7; maybe TRBD2 (5 bases). Trimming cost V 3 bases and J 3 bases, with 18 bases left between them. The CDR3 spans 15 residues. CDR1 is SQVTM and CDR2 is ANQGSEA in the germline V gene. The CDR3 here is CSVDQRVGHRYEQYF. The CDR3 DNA reads as TGCAGCGTTGATCAGAGGGTGGGCCACCGCTACGAGCAGTACTTC.

The chain employs TRBV5-4 and TRBJ1-2, with 7 bases aligning to TRBD1. J lost 4 bases, V lost 7 bases, and 25 bases had no gene match. Germline CDR1 is SGHNT and CDR2 is YYREEE (reference sequence). CDR3 length: 19 amino acids. CDR3 loop: CASCRRDSRTFAFSYGYTF. In nucleotides, the CDR3 is TGTGCCAGCTGCCGGCGGGACAGCCGAACATTTGCATTTAGCTATGGCTACACCTTC.

By share, this clonotype ranks as medium-sized. The chain recombines TRBV20-1 with TRBJ2-1; 11 nucleotides agree with TRBD2. The CDR3 is made up of 16 amino acids. The trim removed 6 bases at V and 6 bases at J, leaving 13 bases unmatched. Germline assignment: CDR1 DFQATT and CDR2 SNEGSKA (reference sequence). The CDR3 here is CSANPGLAVHINEQFF. DNA of the CDR3: TGCAGTGCAAATCCGGGACTAGCGGTCCATATCAATGAGCAGTTCTTC.

This clonotype was found many times. The V gene is TRBV29-1, the J gene TRBJ2-7; the match to TRBD2 covers 10 bases. The V segment lost 5 bases and the J segment 3 bases; nucleotides outside the gene matches: 1. Looked up from germline, CDR1 is SQVTM and CDR2 is ANQGSEA. The CDR3 loop spans 12 amino acids. CDR3 coding DNA: TGCAGCGTTACTAGCGGGGACTACGAGCAGTACTTC. This sequence encodes CSVTSGDYEQYF.

A note on this clonotype: With only one base between it and a far larger clone, this is likely a read error. The rearrangement uses TRBV6-5 and TRBJ2-7; D ambiguous. V dropped 5 bases and J dropped 5 bases, with 16 bases sitting between them. CDR1 is MNHEY, CDR2 SVGAGI, per germline. The CDR3 totals 14 residues. In DNA, the CDR3 is TGTGCCAGCAGTGGTATAAATGGGGTTAACGAGCAGTACTTC. Its protein product is CASSGINGVNEQYF.

V gene TRBV7-9 combines with J gene TRBJ1-3; tentatively, D is TRBD1 (6 bases). Germline-derived CDR1 and CDR2 are SEHNR and FQNEAQ (reference sequence). V gave up 4 bases and J gave up 4 bases, with 11 bases separating them. The CDR3 loop spans 14 amino acids. Written as DNA, the CDR3 is TGTGCCAGCAGCTCCGGACAGTCAGGAAACACCATATATTTT. Translated, it gives CASSSGQSGNTIYF.

This clonotype was recorded many times. The chain combines TRBV20-1 with TRBJ2-1; TRBD2 aligns across 7 bases. The ends lost 3 bases at V and 0 bases at J; junction bases unmatched: 5. From germline, CDR1 is DFQATT and CDR2 SNEGSKA (reference sequence). The CDR3 spans 15 residues. The CDR3 reads CSASGGGSSYNEQFF. CDR3 in DNA: TGCAGTGCTAGTGGCGGCGGGAGCTCCTACAATGAGCAGTTCTTC.

A few counts support this clonotype. A much larger clone differs from this one at a single base, so this may be a read error. The conserved phenylalanine or tryptophan normally closing the CDR3 is absent here, so this likely arose from a read error. The chain links TRBV5-6 to TRBJ1-5; 9 bases line up with TRBD1. The J segment lost 5 bases and the V segment lost 2 bases, leaving 8 bases of the junction unmatched. The CDR3 extends over 16 amino acids. CDR1 is SGHDT, CDR2 YYEEEE, per germline. The CDR3 nucleotides read TGTGCCAGCAGCTTTGGGACAGGGAGTTGGGATCAGCCCCAGCATCTT. Protein: CASSFGTGSWDQPQHL.

Points on this clonotype: A junction boundary mismatches the germline segment, possibly from a read error. This rearrangement joins TRBV28 to TRBJ1-1; D unclear. The CDR3 is 8 residues long. Germline CDR1 is MDHEN and CDR2 is SYDVKM. CDR3 protein: CASGPSHF. CDR3 in DNA: TGTGCCAGCGGGCCGTCCCACTTT.

This clonotype was observed a few times. The V call is TRBV20-1, the J call TRBJ2-5; possible D gene TRBD2, 6 bases. The CDR3 has 12 residues. V shed 5 bases and J shed 1 base, with 8 bases lying between them. Germline assignment: CDR1 DFQATT and CDR2 SNEGSKA (reference sequence). The CDR3 DNA sequence: TGCAGTGCTGCGGGACGCCAAGAGACCCAGTACTTC. Encoded protein: CSAAGRQETQYF.

This clonotype was detected only a few times. The V call is TRBV6-6, the J call TRBJ1-5; D remains ambiguous. Deletions cut 1 base from V and 0 bases from J, with 10 bases between. Per germline, CDR1 MNHNY and CDR2 SVGAGI (reference sequence). The CDR3 contains 16 residues. This chain's CDR3 is CASSYLKGGSNQPQHF. In nucleotides, the CDR3 is TGTGCCAGCAGTTACTTGAAGGGTGGTAGCAATCAGCCCCAGCATTTT.

This clonotype was seen more than once but under ten times. The rearrangement joins TRBV2 to TRBJ2-7, with 14 bases that match TRBD2. There are 16 residues in the CDR3. CDR1 is SNHLY and CDR2 is FYNNEI in the germline V gene. Trimming removed 0 bases from V and 6 bases from J; junction bases left unmatched: 4. This CDR3 is CASSEAGLAGVSEQYF. For the CDR3, the DNA is TGTGCCAGCAGTGAAGCGGGACTAGCGGGGGTTTCCGAGCAGTACTTC.

The chain links TRBV30 to TRBJ2-1; TRBD1 matches at 7 bases. The V gene end was trimmed by 4 bases and the J gene end by 6 bases; junction bases not matched to a gene: 6. CDR1 is GTSNPN, CDR2 SVGIG, per germline (reference sequence). CDR3 length equals 13 residues. The CDR3 loop reads CAWNGDRVNEQFF. The CDR3 DNA sequence: TGTGCCTGGAATGGAGACAGGGTCAATGAGCAGTTCTTC.

In regard to this clonotype: A read error is likely here: a far larger clone is one base away. The chain is built from TRBV20-1 and TRBJ1-4; possibly TRBD1 for D (5 bases). CDR3 length equals 12 residues. The V gene's germline CDR1 is DFQATT and CDR2 SNEGSKA (reference sequence). The CDR3 coding sequence is TGCAGTGCTAGAGTCGGGGGGGATACGAAGTATTTT. It specifies CSARVGGDTKYF.

V gene TRBV6-2 or TRBV6-3 combines with J gene TRBJ1-2; D gene uncertain. From germline, CDR1 is MNHEY and CDR2 SVGEGT. V shed 7 bases and J shed 3 bases, with 15 bases lying between them. This CDR3 contains 14 residues. The CDR3 spells CASTPAPDYYGYTF. CDR3 bases: TGTGCCAGCACCCCCGCACCGGATTACTATGGCTACACCTTC.

The chain employs TRBV29-1 and TRBJ2-1; D perhaps matches TRBD2 (5 bases). The CDR3 totals 13 residues. CDR1 and CDR2 from the germline V gene are SQVTM and ANQGSEA. Trimming shortened V by 0 bases and J by 4 bases, and 7 bases separated the two germline ends. The CDR3 DNA follows: TGCAGCGTTGAAGACACGGGATACAATGAGCAGTTCTTC. Translated: CSVEDTGYNEQFF.

The chain has TRBV27 and TRBJ1-4; D possibly corresponds to TRBD1 (5 bases). The V and J ends lost 2 bases and 5 bases respectively, with 12 bases between them. The CDR3 covers 15 residues. CDR1 MNHEY and CDR2 SMNVEV come from the germline V gene (reference sequence). The CDR3: CASSLVSGRNEKLFF. CDR3 coding DNA: TGTGCCAGCAGTTTAGTGTCAGGGCGGAATGAAAAACTGTTTTTT.